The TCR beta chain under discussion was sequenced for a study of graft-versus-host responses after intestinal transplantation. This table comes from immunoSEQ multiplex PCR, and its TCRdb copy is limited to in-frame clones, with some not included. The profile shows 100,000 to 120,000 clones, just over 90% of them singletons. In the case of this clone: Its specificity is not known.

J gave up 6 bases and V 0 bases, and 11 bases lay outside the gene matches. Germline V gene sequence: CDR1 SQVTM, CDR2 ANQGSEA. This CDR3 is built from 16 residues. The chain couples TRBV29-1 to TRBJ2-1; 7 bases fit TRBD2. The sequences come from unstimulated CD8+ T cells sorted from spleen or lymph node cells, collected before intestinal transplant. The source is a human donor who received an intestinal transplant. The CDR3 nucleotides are TGCAGCGTTGAAGATCCTTCGGCGGGAGATATCAATGAGCAGTTCTTC. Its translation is CSVEDPSAGDINEQFF.